This T cell receptor beta chain is from a study of human T cells and chemical hapten exposure. About the study: The patch tests put 0.01% DPC on the skin of the upper back and were read 6 days later.

Regarding time point: patch test 2, 6 weeks after DPC sensitization. Treatment defined: therapeutic diphenylcyclopropenone sensitization with weekly scalp DPC. Findings and limits, study-wide: Following DPC sensitization, TCRs present above 1 in 1000 frequency showed no change.

TCRdb reprocessed the RACE reads via MiXCR and lists one record per CDR3 protein. The table includes tens of thousands of distinct CDR3 sequences, about 11% detected once. To note about this clonotype: The antigen remains undetermined.

The CDR3 has 14 amino acids. CDR1 is SQVTM, CDR2 ANQGSEA, per germline. V lost 6 bases and J lost 0; bases outside the gene matches: 4. The material sequenced was whole blood, taken in connection with sensitization to the hapten diphenylcyclopropenone (DPC). The TCR originated in a man aged 35-49 years with alopecia areata. Some clones in this sample may be carry-over from other donors' samples. The chain has TRBV29-1 and TRBJ2-7; 11 nucleotides match TRBD2. CDR3 residues: CSVALAGGSYEQYV. CDR3 bases: TGCAGCGTCGCCCTAGCGGGAGGCTCCTACGAGCAGTACGTC.